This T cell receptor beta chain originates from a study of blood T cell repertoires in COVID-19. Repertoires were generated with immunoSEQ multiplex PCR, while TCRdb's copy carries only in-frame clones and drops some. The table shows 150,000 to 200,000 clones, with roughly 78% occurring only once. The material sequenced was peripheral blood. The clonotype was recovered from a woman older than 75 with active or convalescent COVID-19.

The CDR3 region is CASSVYLGGGQPQHF. The CDR3 coding sequence is TGTGCCAGTAGTGTCTACCTGGGCGGGGGTCAGCCCCAGCATTTT. The rearrangement uses TRBV19 and TRBJ1-5; D perhaps matches TRBD1 (5 bases). Trimming removed 5 bases at V and 6 bases at J, with 17 bases between. This CDR3 comprises 15 residues. CDR1 and CDR2 (germline): LNHDA, SQIVND (reference sequence).